This is a list of T cell receptor beta chains from one sample in a study of blood T cell repertoires in COVID-19. TCRdb's copy holds only in-frame clones and misses some; the assay was immunoSEQ multiplex PCR. Here the sample spans about 380,000 clones, roughly 86% being singletons. The sample taken for sequencing was peripheral blood. Receptor source: a human donor with acute or convalescent COVID-19. The donor label of this sample is uncertain. CDR3s include the opening cysteine and the closing phenylalanine or tryptophan. A D gene is named only where the DNA matches it firmly. Some rows mark clone size as missing; the rest say once, few, many or name a class of expanded clone.

D gene	clone size	V gene	J gene	CDR3 DNA	CDR3 protein
.	.	TRBV5-1	TRBJ1-2	TGCGCCAGCAGCTTGGGGGGCGCCCCCCAGGGCTACACCTTC	CASSLGGAPQGYTF
.	.	TRBV5-4	TRBJ2-7	TGTGCCAGCAGCCATGGAGATAGGCGCACTTACGAGCAGTACTTC	CASSHGDRRTYEQYF
.	.	TRBV30	TRBJ2-2	TGTGCCTGGAGTGCGGGAGTTAAAGTCGGGGAGCTGTTTTTT	CAWSAGVKVGELFF
TRBD2	once	TRBV5-1	TRBJ2-3	TGCGCCAGCGGTCGGCGGGGGTTAGGGGATACGCAGTATTTT	CASGRRGLGDTQYF
TRBD1	.	TRBV28	TRBJ2-7	TGTGCCAGCAGCCACCGGGACAGGGGGCATCTTGAGCAGTACTTC	CASSHRDRGHLEQYF
TRBD1	.	TRBV6-1	TRBJ2-7	TGTGCCAGCAGTGATGACAGGGGACCTCCCTACGAGCAGTACTTC	CASSDDRGPPYEQYF
TRBD2	.	TRBV11-2	TRBJ2-1	TGTGCCAGCAGCTTATGGGCTAGCGGGATTTACAATGAGCAGTTCTTC	CASSLWASGIYNEQFF
.	.	TRBV2	TRBJ1-5	TGTGCCAGTGGCCGGGAGGGCAATCAGCCCCAGCATTTT	CASGREGNQPQHF
.	.	TRBV5-1	TRBJ1-6	TGCGCCAGCAGCCCTGAGGGGGCCTATAATTCACCCCTCCACTTT	CASSPEGAYNSPLHF
TRBD2	.	TRBV6-5	TRBJ2-7	TGTGCCAGCAGTTCTAGCGGGAATGTTTACGAGCAGTACTTC	CASSSSGNVYEQYF
.	.	TRBV21-1	TRBJ1-5	TGTGCCAGCAGCAAAGTGGGGCCTACGCGATTAAATCAGCCCCAGCATTTT	CASSKVGPTRLNQPQHF
TRBD2	once	TRBV18	TRBJ2-7	TGTGCCAGCTCGGCGGGGGTGGACTACGAGCAGTACTTC	CASSAGVDYEQYF
.	many	TRBV28	TRBJ2-5	TGTGCCAGCAGTAGACTAGGAGCGACCCAGTACTTC	CASSRLGATQYF
TRBD2	.	TRBV7-2	TRBJ2-2	TGTGCCAGCGGCTCGAGACTAGCGGGAGACGGGGAGCTGTTTTTT	CASGSRLAGDGELFF
.	.	TRBV18	TRBJ2-3	TGTGCCAGCTCACCTCAAGGGGGATTAACAGATACGCAGTATTTT	CASSPQGGLTDTQYF
TRBD1	.	TRBV5-8	TRBJ1-1	TGTGCCAGCAGACCAAAGACAGGGGCTTCCACTGAAGCTTTCTTT	CASRPKTGASTEAFF
.	.	TRBV30	TRBJ1-1	TGTGCCTGGGGCAGGAACACTGAAGCTTTCTTT	CAWGRNTEAFF
TRBD2	few	TRBV10-3	TRBJ2-3	TGTGCCATCAGTGGTCGGACTAGCGGGGAATCAGATACGCAGTATTTT	CAISGRTSGESDTQYF
TRBD2	.	TRBV6-6	TRBJ2-4	TGTGCCAGCAGTCCCCGACTAGCGGAATTAGCCAAAAACATTCAGTACTTC	CASSPRLAELAKNIQYF
.	.	TRBV7-9	TRBJ1-2	TGTGCCAGCAGCGGCCCGTGGGGGGATTCACGGGGCTACACCTTC	CASSGPWGDSRGYTF
.	.	TRBV6-4	TRBJ2-5	TGTGCCAGCAGGCGACTAGACCAAGAGACCCAGTACTTC	CASRRLDQETQYF
.	.	TRBV15	TRBJ2-1	TGTGCCACCAGCGGAGCGGGTCCCTCCTACAATGAGCAGTTCTTC	CATSGAGPSYNEQFF
.	.	TRBV29-1	TRBJ1-2	TGCAGCGTTGATTCCAGATCTAACTATGGCTACACCTTC	CSVDSRSNYGYTF
TRBD2	.	TRBV27	TRBJ2-1	TGTGCCAGCAGTCCCCCTAGCGGGGGGGCGGGCAATGAGCAGTTCTTC	CASSPPSGGAGNEQFF
TRBD1	.	TRBV5-1	TRBJ1-3	TGCGCCAGCAGTTCGTCCGGGACAGGGTCTTCGGGAAACACCATATATTTT	CASSSSGTGSSGNTIYF
TRBD2	.	TRBV29-1	TRBJ2-7	TGCAGCGTTGCGCGACTAGCGGATTACGAGCAGTACTTC	CSVARLADYEQYF
TRBD1	.	TRBV4-1	TRBJ1-2	TGCGCCAGCAGCCGAGGCCCCGGACAGGGGAATGGCTACACCTTC	CASSRGPGQGNGYTF
.	.	TRBV7-2	TRBJ2-7	TGTGCCAGCAGTTTAACTTCCTACGAGCAGTACTTC	CASSLTSYEQYF
.	.	TRBV7-2	TRBJ1-3	TGTGCCAGCAGCCGGACAAGGGCAAACACCATATATTTT	CASSRTRANTIYF
TRBD2	.	TRBV9	TRBJ2-2	TGTGCCAGCAGCGTAGAGGTTCGCGCGGGAGCCAACACCGGGGAGCTGTTTTTT	CASSVEVRAGANTGELFF
.	.	TRBV5-1	TRBJ2-7	TGCGCCAGCAGCTTGGAACCGGGAAATCTGGACTACGAGCAGTACTTC	CASSLEPGNLDYEQYF
.	.	TRBV5-1	TRBJ2-3	TGCGCCAGCAGCTCCGACAGGCCCACAGATACGCAGTATTTT	CASSSDRPTDTQYF
TRBD2	.	TRBV3-1/TRBV3-2	TRBJ2-5	TGTGCCAGCAGCCAAGGAATACCGGGAGGCAGGGAGACCCAGTACTTC	CASSQGIPGGRETQYF
.	.	TRBV5-1	TRBJ1-2	TGCGCCAGCAGCTTAACAGTTAACTATGGCTACACCTTC	CASSLTVNYGYTF
.	.	TRBV19	TRBJ1-5	TGTGCCACTCGAGGGCAGATCGTTAGCAATCAGCCCCAGCATTTT	CATRGQIVSNQPQHF
.	.	TRBV28	TRBJ1-5	TGTGCCAGCAGTTCCTACCCCGGGGCCGGGGGGCAGCCCCAGCATTTT	CASSSYPGAGGQPQHF
TRBD2	once	TRBV5-4	TRBJ2-7	TGTGCCAGCAGCCTCCAGATGACTAGCGGGGGGGCCTACGAGCAGTACTTC	CASSLQMTSGGAYEQYF
.	once	TRBV7-6	TRBJ1-6	TGTGCCAGCAGCTTAAAGGGGAAGGATTCACCCCTCCACTTT	CASSLKGKDSPLHF
TRBD1	.	TRBV11-3	TRBJ2-5	TGTGCCAGCAGCCCCGACAGGGAAGAGACCCAGTACTTC	CASSPDREETQYF
.	.	TRBV5-3	TRBJ2-1	TGTGCCAGAAGCCACCTAGTTTACAATGAGCAGTTCTTC	CARSHLVYNEQFF
.	once	TRBV3-1/TRBV3-2	TRBJ1-4	TGTGCCAGCAGCCAAGTTACAGGGAGGGATGAAAAACTGTTTTTT	CASSQVTGRDEKLFF
.	.	TRBV9	TRBJ1-3	TGTGCCAGCAGCGTCCAGGGAAACACCATATATTTT	CASSVQGNTIYF
TRBD1	once	TRBV6-5	TRBJ1-5	TGTGCCAGCCGTCGACAGGGTGGACAGCCCCAGCATTTT	CASRRQGGQPQHF
.	.	TRBV12-5	TRBJ2-1	TGTGCTAGTGGTCCGGGACTGCTCTCGGGACTGAACAATGAGCAGTTCTTC	CASGPGLLSGLNNEQFF
.	once	TRBV19	TRBJ1-5	TGTGCCAGTAGTATAGGGAGACAGAACAATCAGCCCCAGCATTTT	CASSIGRQNNQPQHF
.	.	TRBV2	TRBJ2-7	TGTGCCAGCAGTGAGAGTTACTATAACTCCTACGAGCAGTACTTC	CASSESYYNSYEQYF
.	once	TRBV7-9	TRBJ2-5	TGTGCCAGCAGCGGGCAGTCCCGGGAGACCCAGTACTTC	CASSGQSRETQYF
.	.	TRBV19	TRBJ2-7	TGTGCCAGTAGTCGGGGGGCGGCGTACGAGCAGTACTTC	CASSRGAAYEQYF
.	.	TRBV4-2	TRBJ1-2	TGTGCCAGCAGCCAAGATCCGGCAGGGAGGTCTAGCTATGGCTACACCTTC	CASSQDPAGRSSYGYTF
TRBD1	.	TRBV19	TRBJ1-1	TGTGCCAGTACCTACGGGACAGGGTTATTGCTGGACACTGAAGCTTTCTTT	CASTYGTGLLLDTEAFF
.	.	TRBV7-8	TRBJ2-2	TGTGCCAGCAGCTTGAGGAGTGGGAGTCCCGGGGAGCTGTTTTTT	CASSLRSGSPGELFF
TRBD2	.	TRBV19	TRBJ2-3	TGTGCCAGTAGTATAGTTCATAGCGGGAGGGCGACAGATACGCAGTATTTT	CASSIVHSGRATDTQYF
.	many	TRBV6-5	TRBJ2-7	TGTGCCAGCACCCCGGGCGGACACTCCTACGAGCAGTACTTC	CASTPGGHSYEQYF
TRBD1	once	TRBV5-1	TRBJ2-5	TGCGCCAGCAGACAGACAGGGGAAGAGACCCAGTACTTC	CASRQTGEETQYF